Each of the 25 T cell receptor beta chains below was sequenced from the same sample in a study of glioma-infiltrating T cells. TCR alpha and beta CDR3 regions were amplified from RNA using iRepertoire nested multiplex PCR. TCRdb fed the multiplex PCR reads into MiXCR, producing one record per CDR3 protein. The table lists about 130,000 distinct CDR3 sequences, 20% to 25% of them singletons. Sequencing input: glioma tissue, nonneoplastic brain tissue, or PBMCs (not recorded which). These receptors came from a human donor with low-grade glioma or glioblastoma, undergoing nonglioma brain surgery, or in good health (not recorded which).

This clonotype was detected ten times or more. The J gene is TRBJ1-2, the V gene TRBV20-1, with TRBD1 matching over 9 bases. J lost 11 bases, V lost 1 base, and 8 bases had no gene match. CDR1 is DFQATT and CDR2 is SNEGSKA in the germline V gene (reference sequence). The CDR3 covers 13 residues. The CDR3 DNA sequence: TGCAGTGCTAGAGGGGGACAGGGCGAACGGTACACCTTC. Translating gives CSARGGQGERYTF.

V gene TRBV2 combines with J gene TRBJ1-5; 10 bases agree with TRBD1. The junction had 5 bases not matched to a gene; V was cut back by 6 bases and J by 3 bases. The CDR3 has 15 amino acids. Germline CDR1 reads SNHLY; CDR2 reads FYNNEI. CDR3 DNA sequence: TGTGCCAGCAGCGGACAGGGGGGGCTCAATCAGCCCCAGCATTTT. It translates to CASSGQGGLNQPQHF. Supplemented by reference TRBV2 and TRBJ1-5, the full variable domain reads EPEVTQTPSHQVTQMGQEVILRCVPISNHLYFYWYRQILGQKVEFLVSFYNNEISEKSEIFDDQFSVERPDGSNFTLKIRSTKLEDSAMYFCASSGQGGLNQPQHFGDGTRLSIL.

The gene calls are TRBV6-1 and TRBJ2-5, with 8 bases identical to TRBD1. CDR3 size: 14 residues. Germline trimming cut 6 bases from V and 3 bases from J; bases unmatched to any gene: 6. CDR1 and CDR2 from the germline V gene are MNHNS and SASEGT. CDR3 DNA sequence: TGTGCCAGCAGCACCTCGACAGGGGAAGAGACCCAGTACTTC. Amino acid sequence: CASSTSTGEETQYF.

This clonotype was observed a few times. The chain carries TRBV4-1 and TRBJ1-1; no definite D call. Germline V gives CDR1 MGHRA, CDR2 YSYEKL. The CDR3 covers 13 residues. Trimming removed 4 bases from V and 10 bases from J, with 16 bases in between. The CDR3 spells CASSRLDPPGAFF. The CDR3 nucleotides are TGCGCCAGCAGCCGCTTAGATCCTCCGGGAGCTTTCTTT.

This clonotype was seen ten or more times. CDR3: CASSPLYPEAFF. For the CDR3, the DNA is TGTGCCAGCAGCCCATTATATCCTGAAGCTTTCTTT. The V call is TRBV7-9, the J call TRBJ1-1; D not resolved. The CDR3 runs to 12 residues. Between the trimmed V and J ends, which lost 5 bases and 6 bases, there was a span of 10 bases. Germline assignment: CDR1 SEHNR and CDR2 FQNEAQ (reference sequence). Full variable domain (rest looked up from reference TRBV7-9 and TRBJ1-1): DTGVSQNPRHKITKRGQNVTFRCDPISEHNRLYWYRQTLGQGPEFLTYFQNEAQLEKSRLLSDRFSAERPKGSFSTLEIQRTEQGDSAMYLCASSPLYPEAFFGQGTRLTVV.

The chain couples TRBV5-4 to TRBJ1-2; TRBD1 aligns across 8 bases. CDR1 is SGHNT, CDR2 YYREEE, per germline (reference sequence). There are 17 residues in the CDR3. With V trimmed by 3 bases and J by 0 bases, 10 bases remained unmatched. The CDR3 region is CASSSPRTGKANYGYTF. CDR3 coding DNA: TGTGCCAGCAGCTCCCCCCGGACAGGGAAAGCTAACTATGGCTACACCTTC.

The table lists this clonotype with many counts. The V call is TRBV20-1, the J call TRBJ2-3; D possibly corresponds to TRBD1 (7 bases). Trimming removed 0 bases from V and 0 bases from J, with 19 bases in between. The CDR3 runs 18 residues. In germline, CDR1 is DFQATT, CDR2 SNEGSKA (reference sequence). The CDR3 bases are TGCAGTGCTAGAGAAGGGGCAGGGGGGCCACCTAGCACAGATACGCAGTATTTT. Translating gives CSAREGAGGPPSTDTQYF.

There are many counts of this clonotype. The chain joins TRBV20-1 to TRBJ2-3; 12 bases align to TRBD2. Germline assignment: CDR1 DFQATT and CDR2 SNEGSKA (reference sequence). V lost 1 base, J lost 2 bases, and 1 base stayed unmatched. CDR3 length: 15 residues. CDR3 residues: CSARGLAGATDTQYF. As DNA, the CDR3 is TGCAGTGCTAGAGGACTAGCGGGGGCCACAGATACGCAGTATTTT.

This chain connects TRBV20-1 to TRBJ2-5, with 11 nucleotides matching TRBD2. CDR1 and CDR2 from the germline V gene are DFQATT and SNEGSKA (reference sequence). The CDR3 contains 15 residues. With 5 bases clipped from V and 11 bases from J, the junction kept 16 bases outside the gene matches. CDR3 nucleotide sequence: TGCAGTGCTCTTAGCGGGGGGGCTCTCTACAATGAGCAGTACTTC. As protein: CSALSGGALYNEQYF.

This sequence joins TRBV11-2 and TRBJ2-4; 8 bases map to TRBD1. Germline V gene sequence: CDR1 SGHAT, CDR2 FQNNGV. The junction had 5 bases not matched to a gene; V was cut back by 0 bases and J by 13 bases. CDR3 size: 13 residues. CDR3 DNA: TGTGCCAGCAGCTTAGATCTAACAGGGGGACAGTACTTC. The encoded protein is CASSLDLTGGQYF.

This CDR3 reads CSASEGGQGFAKNIQYF. The CDR3, as DNA: TGCAGTGCTAGTGAAGGGGGACAGGGTTTCGCCAAAAACATTCAGTACTTC. The V gene is TRBV20-1, the J gene TRBJ2-4, with 9 bases matching TRBD1. The CDR3 is made up of 17 amino acids. V lost 3 bases, J lost 1 base, and 10 bases stayed unmatched. CDR1 is DFQATT, CDR2 SNEGSKA, per germline (reference sequence).

The rearrangement links TRBV7-2 to TRBJ2-5; D is possibly TRBD2 (5 bases). The germline V gene has CDR1 SGHTA and CDR2 FQGNSA. V lost 4 bases and J 1 base, leaving 13 bases between the germline ends. The CDR3 is 15 residues long. The CDR3: CASSSQDWSQETQYF. The CDR3, as DNA: TGTGCCAGCAGCTCCCAGGACTGGAGCCAAGAGACCCAGTACTTC. The full variable domain, completed using reference TRBV7-2 and TRBJ2-5, is GAGVSQSPSNKVTEKGKDVELRCDPISGHTALYWYRQSLGQGLEFLIYFQGNSAPDKSGLPSDRFSAERTGGSVSTLTIQRTQQEDSAVYLCASSSQDWSQETQYFGPGTRLLVL.

Many counts were recorded for this clonotype. V usage is TRBV27 and J usage is TRBJ1-2; TRBD1 matches 7 bases. The junction had 15 bases not matched to a gene; V was cut back by 7 bases and J by 4 bases. CDR3 length equals 16 residues. Per germline, CDR1 MNHEY and CDR2 SMNVEV (reference sequence). CDR3 residues: CASTSQAQGRGYGYTF. The CDR3 DNA reads TGTGCCAGCACCTCTCAGGCACAGGGGAGGGGCTATGGCTACACCTTC.

This clonotype has a handful of counts. The V gene is TRBV20-1, the J gene TRBJ2-1; the match to TRBD2 covers 10 bases. The CDR3 contains 19 residues. The ends lost 2 bases at V and 1 base at J; junction bases unmatched: 14. The V gene's germline CDR1 is DFQATT and CDR2 SNEGSKA (reference sequence). The CDR3 sequence: CSARRRTRSGGASYNEQFF. CDR3 nucleotides: TGCAGTGCTAGACGTCGGACAAGGAGCGGGGGGGCTTCCTACAATGAGCAGTTCTTC.

This clonotype was seen a few times. The V and J genes are TRBV20-1 and TRBJ2-2, with a tentative D call TRBD1 (6 bases). Germline V gene sequence: CDR1 DFQATT, CDR2 SNEGSKA (reference sequence). The CDR3 consists of 15 residues. V was trimmed by 5 bases and J by 6 bases, leaving 19 bases between them. The CDR3 sequence is CSASPGTYRAGELFF. CDR3 in DNA: TGCAGTGCTTCTCCCGGGACATACCGTGCCGGGGAGCTGTTTTTT.

V usage is TRBV14 and J usage is TRBJ1-1, with 7 nucleotides matching TRBD1. The J segment lost 0 bases and the V segment lost 8 bases, leaving 3 bases of the junction unmatched. The CDR3 totals 13 residues. Germline loops: CDR1 SGHDN, CDR2 FVKESK. This CDR3 is CASLQGVNTEAFF. CDR3 nucleotide sequence: TGTGCCAGCCTTCAGGGGGTGAACACTGAAGCTTTCTTT.

This clonotype came up a few times. The chain joins TRBV20-1 to TRBJ1-2, with TRBD1 identical over 10 bases. The CDR3 length is 14 residues. Per germline, CDR1 DFQATT and CDR2 SNEGSKA (reference sequence). The junction had 10 bases not matched to a gene; V was cut back by 2 bases and J by 10 bases. CDR3 sequence (DNA): TGCAGTGCTAGAACACCGGGACAGGGGCCGGCCTACACCTTC. Translated, it gives CSARTPGQGPAYTF.

This clonotype was seen many times. The CDR3 is CASGTNNEQFF. The CDR3, as DNA: TGTGCCTCAGGGACAAACAATGAGCAGTTCTTC. The gene calls are TRBV6-2 or TRBV6-3 and TRBJ2-1, with a possible D match to TRBD1 (6 bases). Germline CDR1 and CDR2: MNHEY and SVGEGT. This CDR3 region has 11 residues. V lost 11 bases, J lost 5 bases, and 10 bases lay in between.

This clonotype has ten or more counts. The genes are TRBV27 and TRBJ1-1; a possible D gene is TRBD1 (6 bases). Trimming pared 7 bases from V and 4 bases from J, leaving 16 bases between. This CDR3 comprises 14 residues. Germline V gives CDR1 MNHEY, CDR2 SMNVEV (reference sequence). CDR3 protein: CASTKSPRGTEAFF. The CDR3 bases are TGTGCCAGCACCAAGAGCCCCAGGGGCACTGAAGCTTTCTTT.

This clonotype came up many times. The chain combines TRBV20-1 with TRBJ1-1, with D tentatively TRBD1 (6 bases). The germline gives CDR1 DFQATT, CDR2 SNEGSKA (reference sequence). V was clipped by 1 base and J by 5 bases, with 14 bases between them. The CDR3 totals 14 residues. CDR3 nucleotide sequence: TGCAGTGCTAGAGTCCCGGGGGCGGGAACTGAAGCTTTCTTT. This codes for CSARVPGAGTEAFF.

This clonotype was recorded a few times. This chain uses TRBV24-1 with TRBJ2-1; D gene unclear. The CDR3 contains 13 residues. The V and J ends lost 6 bases and 8 bases respectively, with 13 bases between them. Germline V gene data show CDR1 as KGHDR and CDR2 as SFDVKD. CDR3 protein: CATSPRPGDEQFF. In nucleotides, the CDR3 is TGTGCCACCAGTCCCCGACCTGGGGATGAGCAGTTCTTC.

This chain connects TRBV12-3 or TRBV12-4 to TRBJ2-3, with a tentative D call TRBD2 (5 bases). CDR3 length: 14 amino acids. Trimming took 4 bases from V and 1 from J, leaving 9 bases between them. This chain's CDR3 is CASSSEARTDTQYF. The DNA for the CDR3 is TGTGCCAGCAGTTCGGAGGCCCGCACAGATACGCAGTATTTT.

V usage is TRBV19 and J usage is TRBJ2-5, with a possible D match to TRBD1 (6 bases). The CDR3 totals 11 residues. V was trimmed by 7 bases and J by 4 bases, leaving 7 bases between them. Germline CDR1 LNHDA, CDR2 SQIVND (reference sequence). As DNA, the CDR3 is TGTGCCAGTATAGGGGGAGAGACCCAGTACTTC. It specifies CASIGGETQYF.

This clonotype has only a few counts. The chain has TRBV7-9 and TRBJ2-3, with TRBD2 matching 10 bases. This CDR3 has 17 residues. V lost 3 bases and J lost 5; bases outside the gene matches: 11. Germline CDR1 is SEHNR and CDR2 is FQNEAQ (reference sequence). CDR3 sequence (DNA): TGTGCCAGCAGCTTCGGTATAAGCGGGGGGGGAAGAGATACGCAGTATTTT. Its translation: CASSFGISGGGRDTQYF.

The chain combines TRBV7-9 with TRBJ2-7; unclear D gene. Germline CDR1 and CDR2: SEHNR and FQNEAQ (reference sequence). With 3 bases removed from V and 3 bases from J, the gap between germline ends came to 12 bases. The CDR3 spans 14 residues. This CDR3 reads CASSLSSKGYEQYV. In DNA, the CDR3 is TGTGCCAGCAGCTTGTCCAGCAAGGGCTACGAGCAGTACGTC.